This TCR beta chain was retrieved from a study of identical twins. Study-level findings and limits: Findings depended on cross-sectional statistics rather than tracking the same donors. Clonotypes of the beta chain that were abundant in cord blood carried fewer insertions (memory repertoires showed none).

TCRdb ran MiXCR on the 5' RACE reads and lists one entry per CDR3 protein. In the table there are roughly 250,000 distinct CDR3 sequences, 11% to 15% of which are singletons. The CDR3 extends over 14 amino acids. The germline V gene has CDR1 SNHLY and CDR2 FYNNEI. Trimming stripped 2 bases from V and 4 bases from J, with 9 bases between. This clonotype showed up many times. The antigen remains undetermined. This chain uses TRBV2 with TRBJ2-1, with TRBD2 as a possible D gene (5 bases). This clonotype was obtained from a woman aged 18-29 years in good health. The specimen sequenced was memory (CD45RO+) T cells sorted from blood. CDR3 sequence reads: CASSEMTGYNEQFF. In DNA form, the CDR3 reads TGTGCCAGCAGTGAAATGACGGGATACAATGAGCAGTTCTTC. The full variable domain, with the rest looked up from reference TRBV2 and TRBJ2-1, is EPEVTQTPSHQVTQMGQEVILRCVPISNHLYFYWYRQILGQKVEFLVSFYNNEISEKSEIFDDQFSVERPDGSNFTLKIRSTKLEDSAMYFCASSEMTGYNEQFFGPGTRLTVL.